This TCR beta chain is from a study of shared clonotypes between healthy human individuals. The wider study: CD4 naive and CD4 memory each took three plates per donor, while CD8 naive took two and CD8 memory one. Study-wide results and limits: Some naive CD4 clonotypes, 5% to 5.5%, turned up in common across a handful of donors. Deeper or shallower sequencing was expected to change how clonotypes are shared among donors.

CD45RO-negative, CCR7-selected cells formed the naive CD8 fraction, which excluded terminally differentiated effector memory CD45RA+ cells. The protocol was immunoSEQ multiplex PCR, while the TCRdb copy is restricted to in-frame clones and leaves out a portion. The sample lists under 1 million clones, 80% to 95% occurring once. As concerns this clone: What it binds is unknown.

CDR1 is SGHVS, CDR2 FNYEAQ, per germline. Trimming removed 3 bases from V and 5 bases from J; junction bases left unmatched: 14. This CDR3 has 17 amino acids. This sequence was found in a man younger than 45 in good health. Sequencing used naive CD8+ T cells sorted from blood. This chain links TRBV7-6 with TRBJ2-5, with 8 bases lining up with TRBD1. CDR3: CASSFLTAGGDGETQYF. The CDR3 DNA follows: TGTGCCAGCAGCTTCTTAACCGCAGGGGGCGATGGGGAGACCCAGTACTTC.